The clone carrying this T cell receptor (beta chain) was recorded only once. The source of the sample is a study of shared clonotypes between healthy human individuals. Negatively enriched CD4+ T cells were divided by CD45RA into naive and memory. J lost 3 bases, V lost 0 bases, and 8 bases had no gene match. This CDR3 comprises 17 residues. Germline V gives CDR1 SGHRS, CDR2 YFSETQ. Some clones are missing from TCRdb's copy, which holds only in-frame ones; the method was immunoSEQ multiplex PCR. This table has millions of clones, approximately 94% appearing once. This chain links TRBV5-1 with TRBJ1-4; 7 bases align to TRBD1. The sequenced material came from naive CD4+ T cells sorted from blood. Specified subset: CD45RA+ positively selected. The sequence derives from a man aged 18 to 29 in good health. The CDR3 region has the DNA TGCGCCAGCAGCTTGGTCTCGACAGGGCCAGCTAATGAAAAACTGTTTTTT. Amino acid sequence: CASSLVSTGPANEKLFF.